The 4 T cell receptor beta chains below all came from one sample that was sequenced in a study of post-analysis software for immune sequencing data. Findings and caveats of the study: In patients, five or six TRBV segments were more frequent than in controls, with TRBV5-6, TRBV5-1 and TRBV20-1 among them.

Their specific antigens are unknown. The library was made from cDNA and included unique molecular identifiers. In TCRdb, the PCR reads were re-called with MiXCR into one record per CDR3 protein. This sample carries roughly 870,000 distinct CDR3 sequences, roughly 58% of them seen once, and the ten largest clones take approximately 4.2%. Input material: blood. The origin of the receptors is a girl aged 5 to 17 with multiple sclerosis.

The genes are TRBV6-1 and TRBJ2-4; D is possibly TRBD1 or TRBD2 (5 bases each). The CDR3 loop spans 16 amino acids. Germline lookup yields CDR1 MNHNS and CDR2 SASEGT. Trimming pared 1 base from V and 6 bases from J, leaving 16 bases between. The CDR3 is CASSEVQGEGRNIQYF. The CDR3 DNA reads TGTGCCAGCAGTGAAGTCCAGGGCGAAGGGAGAAACATTCAGTACTTC.

The chain carries TRBV9 and TRBJ2-5; 8 nucleotides match TRBD1. Per germline, CDR1 SGDLS and CDR2 YYNGEE. The J segment lost 4 bases and the V segment lost 0 bases, leaving 5 bases of the junction unmatched. There are 15 residues in the CDR3. CDR3 region: CASSVEQGGAETQYF. The CDR3 region has the DNA TGTGCCAGCAGCGTAGAACAGGGGGGAGCAGAGACCCAGTACTTC. Full variable domain (remainder filled in from reference TRBV9 and TRBJ2-5): DSGVTQTPKHLITATGQRVTLRCSPRSGDLSVYWYQQSLDQGLQFLIQYYNGEERAKGNILERFSAQQFPDLHSELNLSSLELGDSALYFCASSVEQGGAETQYFGPGTRLLVL.

This chain joins TRBV3-1 and TRBJ2-7; D is uncertain. The V end was cut by 0 bases, the J end by 3 bases, with 12 bases between. This CDR3 region has 15 residues. Germline V gene lookup returns CDR1 LGHDT and CDR2 YNNKEL (reference sequence). The CDR3 loop reads CASSQDRQINYEQYF. CDR3 sequence (DNA): TGTGCCAGCAGCCAAGATCGGCAGATTAACTACGAGCAGTACTTC.

The CDR3, as DNA: TGTGCCAGCAGTAGAATCAGGACAGGGGCCTCTAGCACAGATACGCAGTATTTT. Protein: CASSRIRTGASSTDTQYF. The rearrangement joins TRBV2 to TRBJ2-3; 9 nucleotides match TRBD1. The length of the CDR3 is 18 residues. Trimming took 5 bases from V and 0 from J; bases not matched to a gene: 12. Germline CDR1 reads SNHLY; CDR2 reads FYNNEI.